These 28 T cell receptor beta chains originate from one sample sequenced in a study of shared clonotypes between healthy human individuals. Positive CCR7 selection of CD45RO-negative cells yielded the naive CD8 cells, and terminally differentiated effector memory CD45RA+ cells were excluded. Sequenced by immunoSEQ multiplex PCR; TCRdb stores in-frame clones only, minus some. The table has around 2.1 million clones, 93% seen once. The sample consisted of naive CD8+ T cells from PBMCs. The origin of the receptors is a man aged 18-30 years in good health. Some clones in this sample may be carry-over from other donors' samples.

In regard to this clone: The sample contains more than one DNA sequence encoding this CDR3. The chain joins TRBV19 to TRBJ2-7; TRBD2 might be the D (5 bases). This CDR3 region has 13 residues. The V end lost 2 bases, the J end lost 2 bases, and 7 bases lay between the germline ends. The germline gives CDR1 LNHDA, CDR2 SQIVND (reference sequence). The CDR3 DNA follows: TGTGCCAGTAGTATAACGGGGACCTACGAGCAGTACTTC. Protein sequence: CASSITGTYEQYF.

This sequence joins TRBV7-6 and TRBJ2-7; D may be TRBD1 (6 bases). The CDR3 is 19 residues long. V was clipped by 0 bases and J by 2 bases, with 23 bases between them. CDR1 and CDR2 (germline): SGHVS, FNYEAQ. CDR3 DNA sequence: TGTGCCAGCAGCTTAGCGCGTCAGGGGCGCGAGACTCCCCCCTACGAGCAGTACTTC. Its translation is CASSLARQGRETPPYEQYF.

This CDR3 is CASSLRGAALTDTQYF. The CDR3 DNA reads TGCGCCAGCAGCTTGCGCGGGGCGGCCCTCACAGATACGCAGTATTTT. The V and J genes are TRBV5-1 and TRBJ2-3, with a possible D match to TRBD2 (6 bases). The CDR3 totals 16 residues. V was shortened by 1 base and J by 2 bases, with 14 bases between the two germline ends. Germline lookup yields CDR1 SGHRS and CDR2 YFSETQ. Full variable domain (outside the CDR3, taken from reference TRBV5-1 and TRBJ2-3): KAGVTQTPRYLIKTRGQQVTLSCSPISGHRSVSWYQQTPGQGLQFLFEYFSETQRNKGNFPGRFSGRQFSNSRSEMNVSTLELGDSALYLCASSLRGAALTDTQYFGPGTRLTVL.

V is TRBV29-1 and J is TRBJ2-5, with 8 bases lining up with TRBD2. Germline V gene data show CDR1 as SQVTM and CDR2 as ANQGSEA. V lost 7 bases to trimming and J lost 4 bases; unmatched junction nucleotides: 11. The CDR3 covers 14 residues. The CDR3 reads CSARAGGVTETQYF. The CDR3 coding sequence is TGCAGCGCGCGGGCCGGGGGGGTAACAGAGACCCAGTACTTC. The variable domain in full, with the rest retrieved from reference TRBV29-1 and TRBJ2-5, is SAVISQKPSRDICQRGTSLTIQCQVDSQVTMMFWYRQQPGQSLTLIATANQGSEATYESGFVIDKFPISRPNLTFSTLTVSNMSPEDSSIYLCSARAGGVTETQYFGPGTRLLVL.

The chain uses TRBV19 and TRBJ2-6; 9 bases line up with TRBD1. After removal of 7 bases from V and 0 bases from J, the junction contained 10 bases not matched to a gene. The CDR3 totals 18 residues. The germline gives CDR1 LNHDA, CDR2 SQIVND (reference sequence). CDR3 in DNA: TGTGCCAGTAACCTCCGGGACAGGGCCTCCTCTGGGGCCAACGTCCTGACTTTC. Amino acid sequence: CASNLRDRASSGANVLTF.

This chain uses TRBV28 with TRBJ2-1, with D tentatively TRBD1 (7 bases). The germline V gene has CDR1 MDHEN and CDR2 SYDVKM. The CDR3 has 16 amino acids. The V gene lost 4 bases and the J gene lost 0 bases, with 13 bases spanning the gap. The CDR3: CASSSSGGSSYNEQFF. The CDR3 nucleotides are TGTGCCAGCAGTTCATCAGGGGGGAGCTCCTACAATGAGCAGTTCTTC.

This clone came up once. The sample carries other DNA sequences with the same CDR3. The chain couples TRBV29-1 to TRBJ1-1, with D unclear. The CDR3 runs 12 residues. V was clipped by 4 bases and J by 1 base, with 7 bases between them. CDR1 and CDR2 (germline): SQVTM, ANQGSEA. The CDR3 loop reads CSVARENTEAFF. The CDR3 DNA reads as TGCAGCGTTGCCCGAGAGAACACTGAAGCTTTCTTT. Drawing the rest from reference TRBV29-1 and TRBJ1-1, the complete variable domain is SAVISQKPSRDICQRGTSLTIQCQVDSQVTMMFWYRQQPGQSLTLIATANQGSEATYESGFVIDKFPISRPNLTFSTLTVSNMSPEDSSIYLCSVARENTEAFFGQGTRLTVV.

This clone was observed a few times. At one end, the junction sequence differs from germline, possibly due to a read error. This sequence joins TRBV10-3 and TRBJ1-1; D uncertain. The CDR3 has 13 residues. Germline values: CDR1 ENHRY, CDR2 SYGVKD. CDR3 protein: CAIRELSSDEAFF. The CDR3 DNA is TGTGCCATCAGAGAGTTGTCCTCAGATGAAGCTTTCTTT.

This chain connects TRBV28 to TRBJ2-1, with no clear D. The germline V and J ends were trimmed by 4 bases and 8 bases, with 6 bases remaining between them. Germline lookup yields CDR1 MDHEN and CDR2 SYDVKM. This CDR3 region has 11 residues. The CDR3, as DNA: TGTGCCAGCAGTTCCCGGTATGAGCAGTTCTTC. Translation gives CASSSRYEQFF.

The table lists this clone with a count of one. The V and J genes are TRBV5-6 and TRBJ2-7, with D possibly being TRBD2 (6 bases). The V end was cut by 6 bases, the J end by 2 bases, with 15 bases between. This CDR3 is 14 amino acids long. Germline V gives CDR1 SGHDT, CDR2 YYEEEE. The CDR3 coding sequence is TGTGCCAGCACCTCTATAGCGGTTGCCTACGAGCAGTACTTC. It codes for CASTSIAVAYEQYF.

The table lists this clone with a count of one. V is TRBV5-1 and J is TRBJ1-1, with D possibly matching TRBD1 (5 bases). Per the germline V gene, CDR1 is SGHRS and CDR2 is YFSETQ. This CDR3 is 16 amino acids long. The V gene lost 0 bases and the J gene lost 2 bases, with 14 bases spanning the gap. The CDR3 DNA sequence: TGCGCCAGCAGCTTGGCCGGGGCAGTGGCCAACACTGAAGCTTTCTTT. Protein: CASSLAGAVANTEAFF. Supplemented by reference TRBV5-1 and TRBJ1-1, the full variable domain reads KAGVTQTPRYLIKTRGQQVTLSCSPISGHRSVSWYQQTPGQGLQFLFEYFSETQRNKGNFPGRFSGRQFSNSRSEMNVSTLELGDSALYLCASSLAGAVANTEAFFGQGTRLTVV.

This clone was found once. V usage is TRBV4-1 and J usage is TRBJ2-5; TRBD1 matches at 8 bases. From germline, CDR1 is MGHRA and CDR2 YSYEKL. CDR3 size: 17 residues. V lost 1 base to trimming and J lost 5 bases; unmatched junction nucleotides: 12. This chain's CDR3 is CASSQVRGQGADETQYF. The CDR3 nucleotides read TGCGCCAGCAGCCAAGTTAGGGGCCAGGGGGCAGATGAGACCCAGTACTTC.

The V call is TRBV30, the J call TRBJ2-7; D might be TRBD2 (6 bases). Deletions cut 6 bases from V and 1 base from J, with 13 bases between. Germline CDR1 and CDR2: GTSNPN and SVGIG (reference sequence). CDR3 length equals 13 residues. For the CDR3, the DNA is TGTGCCTGTAACTGGGGGGTTTCCTACGAGCAGTACTTC. Protein sequence: CACNWGVSYEQYF.

The rearrangement uses TRBV7-9 and TRBJ2-2, with 8 bases matching TRBD1. The CDR3 is made up of 17 amino acids. CDR1 and CDR2 (germline): SEHNR, FQNEAQ (reference sequence). J gave up 5 bases and V 5 bases, and 13 bases lay outside the gene matches. The CDR3 DNA reads as TGTGCCAGCAGCCCCCAGGCGGCACAGGGGGGTACCGGGGAGCTGTTTTTT. This gives the protein CASSPQAAQGGTGELFF.

The rearrangement links TRBV7-9 to TRBJ1-1, with a weak D call TRBD1 (5 bases). Germline V CDR1 and CDR2: SEHNR, FQNEAQ (reference sequence). CDR3 length: 16 residues. Deletions cut 6 bases from V and 7 bases from J, with 24 bases between. The CDR3 DNA reads as TGTGCCAGCAGAAACCGAGTACGAGACAGACCCGATGAAGCTTTCTTT. Encoded protein: CASRNRVRDRPDEAFF.

The gene calls are TRBV9 and TRBJ2-7; 7 bases map to TRBD2. The V segment lost 4 bases and the J segment 0 bases; nucleotides outside the gene matches: 7. The CDR3 has 15 residues. CDR1 is SGDLS, CDR2 YYNGEE, per germline. The CDR3 coding sequence is TGTGCCAGCAGCCTCTCAGCGGGGTCCTCCTACGAGCAGTACTTC. Protein product: CASSLSAGSSYEQYF. The variable domain in full, with the rest retrieved from reference TRBV9 and TRBJ2-7, is DSGVTQTPKHLITATGQRVTLRCSPRSGDLSVYWYQQSLDQGLQFLIQYYNGEERAKGNILERFSAQQFPDLHSELNLSSLELGDSALYFCASSLSAGSSYEQYFGPGTRLTVT.

J is TRBJ2-7 and V is TRBV7-6; 9 nucleotides match TRBD2. The V gene end was trimmed by 0 bases and the J gene end by 7 bases; junction bases not matched to a gene: 13. The V gene's germline CDR1 is SGHVS and CDR2 FNYEAQ. The CDR3 totals 17 residues. CDR3 in amino acids: CASSLAVSGGRAREQYF. CDR3 nucleotide sequence: TGTGCCAGCAGCTTAGCGGTTAGCGGCGGGAGGGCGCGAGAGCAGTACTTC. Variable domain in full (rest from reference TRBV7-6 and TRBJ2-7): GAGVSQSPRYKVTKRGQDVALRCDPISGHVSLYWYRQALGQGPEFLTYFNYEAQQDKSGLPNDRFSAERPEGSISTLTIQRTEQRDSAMYRCASSLAVSGGRAREQYFGPGTRLTVT.

The chain is built from TRBV21-1 and TRBJ1-3. TRBV21-1 is designated a pseudogene. This CDR3 spans 17 amino acids. In DNA form, the CDR3 reads TGTGCCAGCCGCCCCGAGGGACGGGCGGATGATGGAAACACCATATATTTT. It is translated as CASRPEGRADDGNTIYF.

The gene calls are TRBV19 and TRBJ1-1; 8 bases are shared with TRBD1. In germline, CDR1 is LNHDA, CDR2 SQIVND (reference sequence). CDR3 length: 15 amino acids. V shed 1 base, J shed 7 bases, and the junction held 8 bases outside the gene matches. CDR3 protein: CASSIGLQQGVEAFF. In nucleotides, the CDR3 is TGTGCCAGTAGTATAGGCCTCCAACAGGGGGTTGAAGCTTTCTTT.

The V call is TRBV7-8, the J call TRBJ2-1; D gene ambiguous. In germline, CDR1 is SGHVS, CDR2 FQNEAQ. This CDR3 has 12 residues. Trimming removed 6 bases at V and 6 bases at J, with 9 bases between. The CDR3 reads CASRLSGNEQFF. CDR3 nucleotide sequence: TGTGCCAGCAGACTATCGGGCAATGAGCAGTTCTTC.

The chain combines TRBV27 with TRBJ2-1; the D call may be TRBD1 or TRBD2 (5 bases each). The CDR3 runs to 14 residues. V lost 8 bases and J 4 bases, leaving 15 bases between the germline ends. Germline assignment: CDR1 MNHEY and CDR2 SMNVEV (reference sequence). The CDR3 DNA follows: TGTGCCAGCGCCCCCAGGGAGCCTTACAATGAGCAGTTCTTC. This encodes CASAPREPYNEQFF.

The rearrangement links TRBV5-1 to TRBJ2-3, with 11 bases aligning to TRBD2. V was clipped by 5 bases and J by 5 bases; unmatched bases: 7. Germline V gene lookup returns CDR1 SGHRS and CDR2 YFSETQ. The CDR3 has 15 amino acids. CDR3 DNA sequence: TGCGCCAGCAGAACGGGACTAGCGGAGGGAGATACGCAGTATTTT. Translated: CASRTGLAEGDTQYF.

The chain recombines TRBV28 with TRBJ1-2; no reliable D call. CDR3 length equals 13 residues. CDR1 is MDHEN, CDR2 SYDVKM, per germline. The V gene lost 5 bases and the J gene lost 4 bases, with 11 bases spanning the gap. The CDR3 is CASSPGNAYGYTF. CDR3 bases: TGTGCCAGCAGTCCCGGCAACGCCTATGGCTACACCTTC.

The chain is built from TRBV11-1 and TRBJ2-1, with D maybe TRBD2 (6 bases). Deletions cut 0 bases from V and 4 bases from J, with 10 bases between. In germline, CDR1 is SGHAT, CDR2 FQDESV (reference sequence). The CDR3 extends over 15 amino acids. This chain's CDR3 is CASSLAAGIYNEQFF. DNA for the CDR3: TGTGCCAGCAGCTTAGCGGCGGGGATATACAATGAGCAGTTCTTC.

V usage is TRBV19 and J usage is TRBJ2-1; D not certain. With 3 bases removed from V and 3 bases from J, the gap between germline ends came to 12 bases. This CDR3 region has 15 residues. The V gene's germline CDR1 is LNHDA and CDR2 SQIVND (reference sequence). Here the CDR3 reads CASSMGVSVYNEQFF. CDR3 nucleotide sequence: TGTGCCAGTAGTATGGGTGTATCCGTCTACAATGAGCAGTTCTTC.

V gene TRBV13 combines with J gene TRBJ1-5; the D gene is possibly TRBD1 (5 bases). The germline gives CDR1 PRHDT, CDR2 FYEKMQ (reference sequence). The CDR3 contains 14 residues. The ends were cut back, 2 bases at V and 4 bases at J, with 9 bases in the middle. The CDR3 is CASSLRGPNQPQHF. CDR3 in DNA: TGTGCCAGCAGCTTAAGGGGCCCTAATCAGCCCCAGCATTTT.

The CDR3 spells CSADIQGVSSYNEQFF. CDR3 in DNA: TGCAGCGCAGACATACAGGGGGTGAGCTCCTACAATGAGCAGTTCTTC. The chain uses TRBV29-1 and TRBJ2-1, with 8 positions matching TRBD1. Losses at the gene ends were 7 bases for V and 0 bases for J; bases not matched to a gene: 11. In germline, CDR1 is SQVTM, CDR2 ANQGSEA. The CDR3 totals 16 residues.

The chain uses TRBV6-5 and TRBJ2-7, with 8 bases fitting TRBD2. The ends lost 2 bases at V and 3 bases at J; junction bases unmatched: 6. The CDR3 has 15 residues. The germline gives CDR1 MNHEY, CDR2 SVGAGI. CDR3 coding DNA: TGTGCCAGCAGTTACGGAACGGGAGGGATCTACGAGCAGTACTTC. It is translated as CASSYGTGGIYEQYF.